The entry below gives a single T cell receptor beta chain sequence along with its context. Its antigen is currently unknown. This sample is drawn from a study of shared clonotypes between healthy human individuals. TCRdb keeps only in-frame clones here, not all; method: immunoSEQ multiplex PCR. The sample consists of around 580,000 clones, more than 95% of them appearing once. General study points: Some clonotypes were shared by all four sorted-subset donors, while others were not shared. The non-shared ones had lower generation probabilities than the shared ones.

Naive CD8 isolation took CD45RO-negative cells positively selected for CCR7 and excluded terminally differentiated effector memory CD45RA+ cells. The receptor's source is a man aged 25-40 years in good health. Specimen: naive CD8+ T cells sorted from blood.

The CDR3 coding sequence is TGTGCCAGCAGTGGAATCATTGGCACCGGGGAGCTGTTTTTT. It is translated as CASSGIIGTGELFF. The chain is built from TRBV2 and TRBJ2-2; no clear D gene. V was cut by 4 bases and J by 4 bases, with 10 bases left in between. Germline CDR1 SNHLY, CDR2 FYNNEI. CDR3 length: 14 amino acids. Filled out from reference TRBV2 and TRBJ2-2, the complete variable domain reads EPEVTQTPSHQVTQMGQEVILRCVPISNHLYFYWYRQILGQKVEFLVSFYNNEISEKSEIFDDQFSVERPDGSNFTLKIRSTKLEDSAMYFCASSGIIGTGELFFGEGSRLTVL.